This passage covers 6 T cell receptor beta chains from one sample sequenced in a study of cytomegalovirus exposure and HLA in healthy donors. The PCR ran on 60 Vbeta and 13 Jbeta primers. The protocol was immunoSEQ multiplex PCR, while the TCRdb copy is restricted to in-frame clones and leaves out a portion. The profile shows under 150,000 clones, approximately 80% of them singletons. The material sequenced was PBMCs. The receptors derive from a man over 45 in good health and CMV-seronegative.

The chain uses TRBV4-1 and TRBJ1-2, with 7 bases identical to TRBD1. CDR1 MGHRA and CDR2 YSYEKL come from the germline V gene. The CDR3 has 13 residues. J gave up 6 bases and V 1 base, and 2 bases lay outside the gene matches. The CDR3, as DNA: TGCGCCAGCAGCCAAGGACAGGGAAATGGCTACACCTTC. Protein product: CASSQGQGNGYTF.

The chain recombines TRBV7-2 with TRBJ1-4; 10 bases agree with TRBD1. There are 19 residues in the CDR3. Trimming took 4 bases from V and 0 from J; bases not matched to a gene: 11. Germline loops: CDR1 SGHTA, CDR2 FQGNSA. The CDR3, as DNA: TGTGCCAGCAGCTCCTTACCGGGACAGGGGCCAACAACTAATGAAAAACTGTTTTTT. This sequence encodes CASSSLPGQGPTTNEKLFF.

The chain has TRBV19 and TRBJ2-6; 8 nucleotides agree with TRBD1. Per the germline V gene, CDR1 is LNHDA and CDR2 is SQIVND (reference sequence). The CDR3 runs 19 residues. J lost 0 bases, V lost 0 bases, and 7 bases had no gene match. CDR3 DNA sequence: TGTGCCAGTAGTATAGAGGGGGGACAGGTACTCTCTGGGGCCAACGTCCTGACTTTC. This gives the protein CASSIEGGQVLSGANVLTF. Using reference TRBV19 and TRBJ2-6 for the parts outside the CDR3, the full variable domain is DGGITQSPKYLFRKEGQNVTLSCEQNLNHDAMYWYRQDPGQGLRLIYYSQIVNDFQKGDIAEGYSVSREKKESFPLTVTSAQKNPTAFYLCASSIEGGQVLSGANVLTFGAGSRLTVL.

The chain joins TRBV28 to TRBJ1-2; D is undetermined. V lost 4 bases and J lost 3, with 15 bases in between. Germline CDR1 reads MDHEN; CDR2 reads SYDVKM. This CDR3 is 15 amino acids long. The CDR3 coding sequence is TGTGCCAGCAGTTCCCCAAACGACAAGCACTATGGCTACACCTTC. Residues: CASSSPNDKHYGYTF.

This chain links TRBV6-6 with TRBJ1-1; 9 bases map to TRBD1. Germline CDR1 reads MNHNY; CDR2 reads SVGAGI (reference sequence). The CDR3 runs 15 residues. J gave up 1 base and V 6 bases, and 6 bases lay outside the gene matches. The CDR3 DNA sequence: TGTGCCAGCAGACAGGGGGCAAATACGAACACTGAAGCTTTCTTT. It yields the protein CASRQGANTNTEAFF.

V and J are TRBV27 and TRBJ2-3; TRBD1 agrees at 8 bases. Germline V gene lookup returns CDR1 MNHEY and CDR2 SMNVEV (reference sequence). The CDR3 runs 14 residues. With V trimmed by 8 bases and J by 2 bases, 6 bases remained unmatched. The CDR3 nucleotides read TGTGCCAGCCATGGACAGGGCTTCACAGATACGCAGTATTTT. Amino acids: CASHGQGFTDTQYF.